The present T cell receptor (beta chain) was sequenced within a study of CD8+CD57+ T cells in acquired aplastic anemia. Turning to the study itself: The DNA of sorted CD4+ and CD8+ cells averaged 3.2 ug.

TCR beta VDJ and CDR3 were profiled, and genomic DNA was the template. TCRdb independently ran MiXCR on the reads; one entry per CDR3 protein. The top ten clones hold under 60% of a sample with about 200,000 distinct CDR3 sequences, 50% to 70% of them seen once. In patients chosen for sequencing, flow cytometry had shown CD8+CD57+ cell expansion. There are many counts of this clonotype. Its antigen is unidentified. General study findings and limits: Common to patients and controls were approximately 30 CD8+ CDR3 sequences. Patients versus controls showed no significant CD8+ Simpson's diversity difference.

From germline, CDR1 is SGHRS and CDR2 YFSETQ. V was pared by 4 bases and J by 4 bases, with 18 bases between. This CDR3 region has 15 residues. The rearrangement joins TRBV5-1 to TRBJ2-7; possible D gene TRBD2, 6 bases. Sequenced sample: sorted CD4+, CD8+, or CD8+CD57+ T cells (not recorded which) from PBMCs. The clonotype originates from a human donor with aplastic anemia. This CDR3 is CASSPVRGTAYEQYF. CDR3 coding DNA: TGCGCCAGCAGCCCGGTCCGGGGGACGGCGTACGAGCAGTACTTC. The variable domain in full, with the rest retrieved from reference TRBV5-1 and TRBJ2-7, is KAGVTQTPRYLIKTRGQQVTLSCSPISGHRSVSWYQQTPGQGLQFLFEYFSETQRNKGNFPGRFSGRQFSNSRSEMNVSTLELGDSALYLCASSPVRGTAYEQYFGPGTRLTVT.